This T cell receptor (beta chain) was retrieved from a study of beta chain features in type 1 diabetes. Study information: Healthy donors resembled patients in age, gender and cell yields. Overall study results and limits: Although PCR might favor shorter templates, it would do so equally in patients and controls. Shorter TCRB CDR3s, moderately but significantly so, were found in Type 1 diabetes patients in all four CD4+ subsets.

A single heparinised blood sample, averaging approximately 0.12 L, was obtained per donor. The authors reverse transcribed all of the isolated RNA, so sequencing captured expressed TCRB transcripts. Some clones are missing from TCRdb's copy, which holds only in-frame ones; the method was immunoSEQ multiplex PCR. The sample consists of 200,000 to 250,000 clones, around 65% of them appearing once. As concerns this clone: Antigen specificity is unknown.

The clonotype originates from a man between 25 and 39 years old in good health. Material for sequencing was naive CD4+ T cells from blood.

The CDR3 here is CSATPGQGARGYTF. The CDR3 nucleotides are TGCAGCGCTACCCCGGGACAGGGGGCGCGTGGCTACACCTTC. The chain links TRBV29-1 to TRBJ1-2; 12 bases are shared with TRBD1. The CDR3 sequence is 14 residues long. The V and J ends lost 7 bases and 7 bases, in that order; junction bases with no gene match: 10. Germline V CDR1 and CDR2: SQVTM, ANQGSEA.